The source of this T cell receptor (beta chain) is a study of low-dose radiotherapy and immunotherapy resistance in tumors. Study overall: Patients took 300 mg oral aspirin daily for four cycles from cycle 1 day 1.

This clonotype came up many times. Both TCRalpha and TCRbeta chains were reverse transcribed with V-gene-specific primers. A constant-region primer paired with the V-primer adapter amplified TCRs over about 18 PCR cycles. TCRdb reprocessed the reads via MiXCR and lists one record per CDR3 protein. In the table there are about 100,000 distinct CDR3 sequences, around 20% of which are singletons. The sample's time point: after trial treatment. The treatment is: LDRT plus nivolumab, ipilimumab, low-dose cyclophosphamide and aspirin (RACIN trial). In the RACIN dose-escalation trial, donors got nivolumab plus ipilimumab with aspirin, cyclophosphamide and radiotherapy. The V gene end was trimmed by 6 bases and the J gene end by 0 bases; junction bases not matched to a gene: 8. This CDR3 spans 16 amino acids. Germline V lookup: CDR1 MNHGY, CDR2 SAAAGT.

The sample in question was PBMCs, obtained after low-dose radiotherapy plus immunotherapy. This TCR derives from a male donor with prostate cancer. The chain carries TRBV6-8 and TRBJ2-4; 7 nucleotides match TRBD2. The CDR3 region has the DNA TGTGCCAGCAGGGGGCCGGGGAGGGTAGCCAAAAACATTCAGTACTTC. Translation gives CASRGPGRVAKNIQYF.